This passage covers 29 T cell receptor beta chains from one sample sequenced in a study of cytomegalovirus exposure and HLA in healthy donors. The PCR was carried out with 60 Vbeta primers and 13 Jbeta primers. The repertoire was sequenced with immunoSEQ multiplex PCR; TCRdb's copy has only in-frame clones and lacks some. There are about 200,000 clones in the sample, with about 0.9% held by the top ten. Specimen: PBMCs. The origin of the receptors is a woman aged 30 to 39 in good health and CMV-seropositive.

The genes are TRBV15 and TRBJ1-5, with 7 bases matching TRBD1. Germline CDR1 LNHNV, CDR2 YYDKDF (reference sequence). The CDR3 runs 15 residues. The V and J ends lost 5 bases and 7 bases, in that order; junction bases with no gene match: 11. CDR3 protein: CATSARRGGGQPQHF. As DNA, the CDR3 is TGTGCCACCAGCGCACGGCGAGGGGGCGGGCAGCCCCAGCATTTT.

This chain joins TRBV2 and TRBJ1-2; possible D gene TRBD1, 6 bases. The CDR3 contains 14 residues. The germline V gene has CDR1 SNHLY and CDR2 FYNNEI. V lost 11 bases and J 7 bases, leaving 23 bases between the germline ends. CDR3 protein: CAAGAQGGDGGYTF. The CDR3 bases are TGTGCCGCGGGGGCACAGGGCGGAGATGGTGGCTACACCTTC.

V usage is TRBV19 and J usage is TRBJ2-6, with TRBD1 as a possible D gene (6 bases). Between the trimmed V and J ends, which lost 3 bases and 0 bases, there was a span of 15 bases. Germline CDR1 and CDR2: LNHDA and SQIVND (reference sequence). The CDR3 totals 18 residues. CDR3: CASSMVRGWGSGANVLTF. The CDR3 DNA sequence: TGTGCCAGTAGTATGGTCAGGGGTTGGGGCTCTGGGGCCAACGTCCTGACTTTC.

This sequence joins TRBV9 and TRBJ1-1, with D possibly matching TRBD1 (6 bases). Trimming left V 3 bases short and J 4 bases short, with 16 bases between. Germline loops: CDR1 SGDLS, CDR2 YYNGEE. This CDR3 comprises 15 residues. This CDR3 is CASSETGTPATEAFF. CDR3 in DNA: TGTGCCAGCAGCGAGACCGGGACACCAGCCACTGAAGCTTTCTTT.

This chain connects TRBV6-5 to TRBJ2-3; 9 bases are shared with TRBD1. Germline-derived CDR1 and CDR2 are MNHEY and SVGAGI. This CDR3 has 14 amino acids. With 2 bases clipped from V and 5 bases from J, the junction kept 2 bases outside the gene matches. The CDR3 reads CASSYRTGEDTQYF. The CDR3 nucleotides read TGTGCCAGCAGTTACCGGACAGGGGAAGATACGCAGTATTTT.

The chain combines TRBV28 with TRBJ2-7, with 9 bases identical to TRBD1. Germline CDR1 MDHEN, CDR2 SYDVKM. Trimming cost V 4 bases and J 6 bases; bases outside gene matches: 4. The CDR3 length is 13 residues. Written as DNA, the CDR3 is TGTGCCAGCAGTTGGGGACAGGGCCTCGAGCAGTACTTC. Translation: CASSWGQGLEQYF.

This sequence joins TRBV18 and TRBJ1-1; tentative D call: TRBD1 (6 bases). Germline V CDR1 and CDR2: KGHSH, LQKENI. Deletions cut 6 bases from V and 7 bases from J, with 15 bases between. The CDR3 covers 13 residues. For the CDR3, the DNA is TGTGCCAGCTCCAGAACAGGGCCCGGTGAAGCTTTCTTT. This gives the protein CASSRTGPGEAFF.

The CDR3 loop is CASSLGVAGADTQYF. CDR3 nucleotide sequence: TGTGCCAGCAGCCTCGGGGTAGCGGGAGCAGATACGCAGTATTTT. The V call is TRBV7-2, the J call TRBJ2-3; 9 nucleotides agree with TRBD2. This CDR3 region has 15 residues. CDR1 is SGHTA, CDR2 FQGNSA, per germline. V shed 5 bases and J 4 bases; nucleotides not matched to a gene: 7.

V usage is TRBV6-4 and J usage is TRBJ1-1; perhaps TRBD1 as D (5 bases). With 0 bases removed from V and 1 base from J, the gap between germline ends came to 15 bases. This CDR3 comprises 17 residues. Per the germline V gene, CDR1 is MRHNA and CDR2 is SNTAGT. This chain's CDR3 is CASSDSILRRGNTEAFF. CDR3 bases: TGTGCCAGCAGTGACTCGATATTGCGGAGGGGGAACACTGAAGCTTTCTTT.

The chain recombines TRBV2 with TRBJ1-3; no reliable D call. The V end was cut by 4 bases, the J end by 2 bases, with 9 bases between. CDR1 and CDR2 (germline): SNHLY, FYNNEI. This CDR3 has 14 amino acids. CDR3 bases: TGTGCCAGCAGTGTGGCCCAAACTGGAAACACCATATATTTT. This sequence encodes CASSVAQTGNTIYF.

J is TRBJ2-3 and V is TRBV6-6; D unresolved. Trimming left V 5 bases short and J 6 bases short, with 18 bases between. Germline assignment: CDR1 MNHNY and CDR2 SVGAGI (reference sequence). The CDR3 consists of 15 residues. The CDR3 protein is CASSPRVLKADTQYF. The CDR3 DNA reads TGTGCCAGCAGTCCCCGGGTCCTCAAGGCGGATACGCAGTATTTT.

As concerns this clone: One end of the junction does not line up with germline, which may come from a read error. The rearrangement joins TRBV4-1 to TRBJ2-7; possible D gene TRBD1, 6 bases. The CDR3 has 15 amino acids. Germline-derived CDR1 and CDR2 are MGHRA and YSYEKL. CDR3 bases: TGCGCCAGCAGCCAAGTGTCAGGGGACGGGTACGGGCAGTACTTC. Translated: CASSQVSGDGYGQYF.

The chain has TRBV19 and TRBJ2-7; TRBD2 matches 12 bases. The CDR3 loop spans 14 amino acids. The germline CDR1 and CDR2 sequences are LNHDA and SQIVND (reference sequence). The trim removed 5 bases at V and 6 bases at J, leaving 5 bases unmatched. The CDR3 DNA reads TGTGCCAGTAGTCGACTAGCGGGAGCCCCCGAGCAGTACTTC. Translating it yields CASSRLAGAPEQYF.

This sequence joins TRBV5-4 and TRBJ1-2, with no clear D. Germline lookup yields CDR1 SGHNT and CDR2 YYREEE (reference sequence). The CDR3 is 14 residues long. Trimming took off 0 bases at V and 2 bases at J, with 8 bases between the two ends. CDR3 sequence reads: CASSLDEGNYGYTF. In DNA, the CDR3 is TGTGCCAGCAGCTTGGATGAGGGAAACTATGGCTACACCTTC.

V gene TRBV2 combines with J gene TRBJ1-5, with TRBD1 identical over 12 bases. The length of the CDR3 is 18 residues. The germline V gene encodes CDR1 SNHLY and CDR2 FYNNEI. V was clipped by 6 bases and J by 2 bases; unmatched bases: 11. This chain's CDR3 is CASSHTGTGGGGNQPQHF. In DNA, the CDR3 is TGTGCCAGCAGCCACACCGGGACAGGGGGCGGCGGCAATCAGCCCCAGCATTTT.

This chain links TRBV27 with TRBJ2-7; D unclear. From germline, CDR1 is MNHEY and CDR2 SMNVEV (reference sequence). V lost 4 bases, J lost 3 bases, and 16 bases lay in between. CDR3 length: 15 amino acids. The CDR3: CASSSVSEPRYEQYF. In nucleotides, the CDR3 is TGTGCCAGCAGTTCGGTTAGTGAACCGCGCTACGAGCAGTACTTC.

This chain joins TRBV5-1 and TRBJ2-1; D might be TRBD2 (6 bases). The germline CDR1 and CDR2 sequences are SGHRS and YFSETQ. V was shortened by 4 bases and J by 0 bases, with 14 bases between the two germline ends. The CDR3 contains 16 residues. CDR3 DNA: TGCGCCAGCAGCCCCGGGACTTACAGCTCCTACAATGAGCAGTTCTTC. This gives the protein CASSPGTYSSYNEQFF.

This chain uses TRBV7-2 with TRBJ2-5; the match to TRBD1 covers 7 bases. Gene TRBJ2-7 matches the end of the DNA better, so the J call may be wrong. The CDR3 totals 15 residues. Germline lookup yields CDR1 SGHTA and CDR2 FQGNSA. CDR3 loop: CASSSSSGGRSEQYF. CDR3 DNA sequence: TGTGCCAGCAGCTCGAGTTCAGGGGGACGTAGCGAGCAGTACTTC.

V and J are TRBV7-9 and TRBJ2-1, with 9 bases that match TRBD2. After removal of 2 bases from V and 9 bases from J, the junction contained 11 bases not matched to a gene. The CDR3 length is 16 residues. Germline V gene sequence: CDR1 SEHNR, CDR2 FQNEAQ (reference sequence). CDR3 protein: CASSLRRGGGIREQFF. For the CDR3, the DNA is TGTGCCAGCAGCTTACGTCGCGGGGGGGGGATACGTGAGCAGTTCTTC. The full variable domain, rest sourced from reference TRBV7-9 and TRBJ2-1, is DTGVSQNPRHKITKRGQNVTFRCDPISEHNRLYWYRQTLGQGPEFLTYFQNEAQLEKSRLLSDRFSAERPKGSFSTLEIQRTEQGDSAMYLCASSLRRGGGIREQFFGPGTRLTVL.

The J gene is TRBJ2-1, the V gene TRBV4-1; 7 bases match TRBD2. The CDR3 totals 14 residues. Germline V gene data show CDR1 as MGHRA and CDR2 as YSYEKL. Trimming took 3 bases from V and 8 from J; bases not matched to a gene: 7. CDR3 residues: CASSQVTSKYEQFF. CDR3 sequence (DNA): TGCGCCAGCAGCCAGGTGACTAGCAAGTATGAGCAGTTCTTC.

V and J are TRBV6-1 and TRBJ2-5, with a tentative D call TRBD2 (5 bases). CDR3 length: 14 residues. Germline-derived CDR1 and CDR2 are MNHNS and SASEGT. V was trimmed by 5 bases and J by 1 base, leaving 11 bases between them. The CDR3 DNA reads TGTGCCAGCAGTCGAGACTACGGCCAAGAGACCCAGTACTTC. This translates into CASSRDYGQETQYF.

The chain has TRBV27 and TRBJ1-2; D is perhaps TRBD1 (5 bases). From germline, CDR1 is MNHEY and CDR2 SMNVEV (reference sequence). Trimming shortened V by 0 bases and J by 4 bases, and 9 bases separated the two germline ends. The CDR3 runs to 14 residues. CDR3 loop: CASSLSGGFYGYTF. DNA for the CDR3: TGTGCCAGCAGTTTATCGGGGGGATTCTATGGCTACACCTTC.

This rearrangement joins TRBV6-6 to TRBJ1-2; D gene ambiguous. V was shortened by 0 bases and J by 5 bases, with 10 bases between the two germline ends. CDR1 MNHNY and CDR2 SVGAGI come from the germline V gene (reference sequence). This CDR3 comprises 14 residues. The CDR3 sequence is CASSYSTTDYGYTF. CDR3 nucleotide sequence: TGTGCCAGCAGTTACTCGACAACTGATTATGGCTACACCTTC.

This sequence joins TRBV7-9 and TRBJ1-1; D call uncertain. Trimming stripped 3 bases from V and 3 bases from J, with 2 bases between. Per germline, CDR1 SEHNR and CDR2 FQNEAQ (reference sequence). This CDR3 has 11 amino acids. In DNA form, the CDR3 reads TGTGCCAGCAGCTTCGACACTGAAGCTTTCTTT. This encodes CASSFDTEAFF. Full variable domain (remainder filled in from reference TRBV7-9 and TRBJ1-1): DTGVSQNPRHKITKRGQNVTFRCDPISEHNRLYWYRQTLGQGPEFLTYFQNEAQLEKSRLLSDRFSAERPKGSFSTLEIQRTEQGDSAMYLCASSFDTEAFFGQGTRLTVV.

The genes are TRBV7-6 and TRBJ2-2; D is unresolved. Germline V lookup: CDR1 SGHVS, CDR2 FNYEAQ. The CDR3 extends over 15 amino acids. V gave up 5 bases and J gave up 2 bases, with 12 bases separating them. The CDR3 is CASSAAVLNTGELFF. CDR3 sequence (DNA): TGTGCCAGCAGCGCCGCGGTCCTTAACACCGGGGAGCTGTTTTTT.

CDR3: CASFGGQGNEQFF. The CDR3 nucleotides are TGTGCAAGTTTTGGGGGACAGGGGAATGAGCAGTTCTTC. The genes are TRBV12-2 and TRBJ2-1; the D segment call TRBD1 is taken from the table without a DNA check. TRBV12-2 is described as a pseudogene. This CDR3 is 13 amino acids long.

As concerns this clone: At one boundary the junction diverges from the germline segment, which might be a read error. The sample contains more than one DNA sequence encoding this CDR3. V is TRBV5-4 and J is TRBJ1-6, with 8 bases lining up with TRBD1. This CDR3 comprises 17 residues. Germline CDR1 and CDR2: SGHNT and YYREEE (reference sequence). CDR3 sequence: CASSPRPTGEYNSPLHF. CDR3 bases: TGCGCCAGCAGCCCCCGCCCGACAGGGGAATATAATTCACCCCTCCACTTT.

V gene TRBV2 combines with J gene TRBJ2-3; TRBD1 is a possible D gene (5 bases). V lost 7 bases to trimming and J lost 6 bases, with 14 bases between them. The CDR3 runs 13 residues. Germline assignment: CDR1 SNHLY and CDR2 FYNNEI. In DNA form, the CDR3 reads TGTGCCAGCACCCAAGGGGTGGGGGATACGCAGTATTTT. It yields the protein CASTQGVGDTQYF.

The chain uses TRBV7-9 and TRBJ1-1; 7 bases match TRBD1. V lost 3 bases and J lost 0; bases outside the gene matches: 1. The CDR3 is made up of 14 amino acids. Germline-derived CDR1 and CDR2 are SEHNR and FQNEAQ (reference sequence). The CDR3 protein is CASSFTGVNTEAFF. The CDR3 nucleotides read TGTGCCAGCAGCTTCACAGGGGTGAACACTGAAGCTTTCTTT.